The 17 T cell receptor beta chains reported below all come from one sample, sequenced in a study of OX40 agonist ivuxolimab in advanced cancers. Profiled with immunoSEQ multiplex PCR; TCRdb holds only in-frame clones, not every one. Of around 70,000 clones listed, approximately 86% are singletons. This sample comprised CD4+ or CD8+ T cells sorted from blood, obtained in a trial of the OX40 agonist ivuxolimab. These receptors were taken from an adult with an advanced solid tumor such as melanoma, head and neck, liver or kidney cancer.

The chain joins TRBV20-1 to TRBJ1-4; D uncertain. CDR1 is DFQATT and CDR2 is SNEGSKA in the germline V gene (reference sequence). This CDR3 contains 11 residues. Deletions cut 7 bases from V and 6 bases from J, with 9 bases between. In DNA, the CDR3 is TGCAGTGGGGAAGAGTATGAAAAACTGTTTTTT. Its translation is CSGEEYEKLFF.

The chain employs TRBV2 and TRBJ1-1, with 12 bases fitting TRBD1. Unmatched junction bases numbered 8, after V lost 8 bases and J lost 4 bases. There are 15 residues in the CDR3. Looked up from germline, CDR1 is SNHLY and CDR2 is FYNNEI. CDR3 amino acids: CASPGQGAPGTEAFF. In DNA, the CDR3 is TGTGCCAGCCCGGGACAGGGGGCGCCGGGCACTGAAGCTTTCTTT.

DNA for the CDR3: TGCGCCAGCAGCCAAGACCCCCCGGAGCGGGAGACCGGGGAGCTGTTTTTT. Translated: CASSQDPPERETGELFF. The chain joins TRBV4-3 to TRBJ2-2; 8 bases fit TRBD2. Looked up from germline, CDR1 is LGHNA and CDR2 is YSLEER. This CDR3 spans 17 amino acids. V was clipped by 0 bases and J by 5 bases; unmatched bases: 8.

The count of this clone is one. The rearrangement links TRBV6-5 to TRBJ2-7; 12 positions match TRBD2. CDR3 length: 14 residues. Germline V gene lookup returns CDR1 MNHEY and CDR2 SVGAGI. The ends lost 5 bases at V and 4 bases at J; junction bases unmatched: 3. CDR3 DNA sequence: TGTGCCAGCAGTAAACTAGCGGGAGGTTACGAGCAGTACTTC. It encodes CASSKLAGGYEQYF.

The V call is TRBV9, the J call TRBJ2-7; D may match TRBD1 or TRBD2 (7 bases each). Trimming pared 4 bases from V and 3 bases from J, leaving 14 bases between. This CDR3 spans 14 amino acids. Germline-derived CDR1 and CDR2 are SGDLS and YYNGEE. CDR3 protein: CASSSGGDNYEQYF. CDR3 nucleotides: TGTGCCAGCAGCTCAGGGGGGGACAACTACGAGCAGTACTTC.

The chain joins TRBV11-1 to TRBJ1-1; 8 bases map to TRBD1. Germline CDR1 and CDR2: SGHAT and FQDESV (reference sequence). The V gene end was trimmed by 2 bases and the J gene end by 5 bases; junction bases not matched to a gene: 7. The CDR3 sequence is 15 residues long. CDR3 protein: CASSLSAGGRTEAFF. The CDR3 DNA reads TGTGCCAGCAGCTTATCAGCAGGGGGCAGGACTGAAGCTTTCTTT.

Comment on this clone: At one end the junction does not follow the germline gene, possibly because of a read error. The genes are TRBV30 and TRBJ1-4, with D hard to call. Germline CDR1 reads GTSNPN; CDR2 reads SVGIG (reference sequence). The CDR3 is 10 amino acids. This chain's CDR3 is CAWSVLGSTF. CDR3 in DNA: TGTGCCTGGAGTGTCCTAGGGTCGACGTTT.

The chain carries TRBV6-6 and TRBJ1-2; maybe TRBD1 (5 bases). Germline V gene sequence: CDR1 MNHNY, CDR2 SVGAGI (reference sequence). The V end was cut by 2 bases, the J end by 2 bases, with 15 bases between. CDR3 size: 16 residues. CDR3 residues: CASSYDRQGANYGYTF. CDR3 DNA: TGTGCCAGCAGTTACGATAGGCAGGGCGCGAACTATGGCTACACCTTC.

The chain joins TRBV5-1 to TRBJ1-1, with TRBD1 identical over 9 bases. The CDR3 totals 15 residues. In germline, CDR1 is SGHRS, CDR2 YFSETQ. The ends lost 4 bases at V and 0 bases at J; junction bases unmatched: 4. This CDR3 reads CASSPTGGMNTEAFF. For the CDR3, the DNA is TGCGCCAGCAGCCCGACAGGGGGGATGAACACTGAAGCTTTCTTT.

This chain connects TRBV5-1 to TRBJ2-5; D may match TRBD1 or TRBD2 (6 bases each). This CDR3 contains 16 residues. Trimming removed 4 bases from V and 0 bases from J, with 16 bases in between. Germline assignment: CDR1 SGHRS and CDR2 YFSETQ. The CDR3: CASSVRDTRYQETQYF. CDR3 DNA: TGCGCCAGCAGCGTGCGGGACACTAGGTACCAAGAGACCCAGTACTTC.

This clone was observed a single time. The chain recombines TRBV6-5 with TRBJ1-5; D unclear. Deletions cut 7 bases from V and 2 bases from J, with 12 bases between. The CDR3 consists of 14 residues. CDR1 and CDR2 from the germline V gene are MNHEY and SVGAGI. CDR3 sequence (DNA): TGTGCCAGCAAACGAAGTTATGGCAATCAGCCCCAGCATTTT. It encodes CASKRSYGNQPQHF.

J is TRBJ1-2 and V is TRBV6-1; the match to TRBD1 covers 7 bases. The CDR3 totals 16 residues. The germline V gene has CDR1 MNHNS and CDR2 SASEGT. With V trimmed by 4 bases and J by 7 bases, 15 bases remained unmatched. CDR3 sequence: CASSGQGSSAWGGYTF. The CDR3 nucleotides are TGTGCCAGCAGTGGACAGGGTTCCTCCGCGTGGGGTGGCTACACCTTC.

The V and J genes are TRBV9 and TRBJ1-3; tentatively, D is TRBD1 (6 bases). CDR3 length: 14 residues. In germline, CDR1 is SGDLS, CDR2 YYNGEE. Trimming cost V 1 base and J 6 bases, with 11 bases left between them. CDR3 sequence: CASSVQQGENTIYF. CDR3 bases: TGTGCCAGCAGCGTACAACAGGGTGAAAACACCATATATTTT.

This chain uses TRBV28 with TRBJ1-1; D gene unclear. The length of the CDR3 is 13 residues. The germline CDR1 and CDR2 sequences are MDHEN and SYDVKM. V lost 3 bases and J lost 3, with 8 bases in between. CDR3 residues: CASSLSQYTEAFF. The CDR3 DNA reads as TGTGCCAGCAGTTTGTCCCAGTACACTGAAGCTTTCTTT.

The chain is built from TRBV5-6 and TRBJ2-2; no reliable D call. Trimming shortened V by 0 bases and J by 0 bases, and 6 bases separated the two germline ends. The CDR3 loop spans 15 amino acids. Germline V gene lookup returns CDR1 SGHDT and CDR2 YYEEEE. The CDR3: CASSLGGTNTGELFF. The CDR3 DNA is TGTGCCAGCAGCTTGGGGGGAACGAACACCGGGGAGCTGTTTTTT.

The chain is built from TRBV18 and TRBJ1-1, with D unclear. V lost 0 bases and J 10 bases, leaving 12 bases between the germline ends. CDR1 KGHSH and CDR2 LQKENI come from the germline V gene. The length of the CDR3 is 13 residues. The CDR3 loop reads CASSPPVWAGAFF. The CDR3 DNA reads as TGTGCCAGCTCACCACCGGTCTGGGCGGGAGCTTTCTTT. The full variable domain, completed using reference TRBV18 and TRBJ1-1, is NAGVMQNPRHLVRRRGQEARLRCSPMKGHSHVYWYRQLPEEGLKFMVYLQKENIIDESGMPKERFSAEFPKEGPSILRIQQVVRGDSAAYFCASSPPVWAGAFFGQGTRLTVV.

This clone was observed a single time. The chain joins TRBV7-9 to TRBJ2-2; tentative D call: TRBD2 (5 bases). V shed 5 bases and J shed 6 bases, with 25 bases lying between them. The germline gives CDR1 SEHNR, CDR2 FQNEAQ (reference sequence). The CDR3 is 18 amino acids. For the CDR3, the DNA is TGTGCCAGCAGCCCTACCACCGGGATCCTTGCTAAGGCCGGGGAGCTGTTTTTT. It specifies CASSPTTGILAKAGELFF.